This TCR beta chain was sequenced in a study of cytotoxic CD8 clonotypes in ibrutinib-treated CLL. CDR1 is MDHEN, CDR2 SYDVKM, per germline. Trimming cost V 5 bases and J 8 bases; bases outside gene matches: 12. The CDR3 length is 15 residues. General study results and limits: There were differences in sampling times between sustained-remission and progressing patients.

Clones were read by immunoSEQ multiplex PCR, and TCRdb kept only the in-frame ones, dropping some. The table has 200,000 to 250,000 clones, around 70% seen once. This clone was found once. What it binds is not known. Sequenced here: PBMCs, sampled after 24 months of ibrutinib treatment. This chain uses TRBV28 with TRBJ1-3; 7 bases fit TRBD1. This clonotype was sampled from a human donor with chronic lymphocytic leukemia. CDR3 amino acids: CASSPHGTAGDTIYF. The CDR3 coding sequence is TGTGCCAGCAGTCCCCACGGGACAGCTGGTGACACCATATATTTT.